Shown below are 21 T cell receptor beta chains from a single sample sequenced in a study of CD8+CD57+ T cells in acquired aplastic anemia. Genomic DNA templated the TCR beta VDJ and CDR3 profiling. TCRdb passed the reads through MiXCR, listing each CDR3 protein once. This sample yields about 160,000 distinct CDR3 sequences, of which more than 45% are seen a single time; about 2.9% belongs to the top ten. Individuals selected for sequencing had exhibited CD8+CD57+ cell expansion on flow cytometry. The sample comprised sorted CD4+, CD8+, or CD8+CD57+ T cells (not recorded which) from PBMCs. These receptors all stem from a human donor with aplastic anemia.

Many counts were recorded for this clonotype. The chain recombines TRBV11-3 with TRBJ2-1; the D call may be TRBD1 or TRBD2 (5 bases each). V lost 0 bases, J lost 3 bases, and 12 bases lay in between. Germline assignment: CDR1 SGHNT and CDR2 YENEEA. This CDR3 is 16 amino acids long. CDR3 residues: CASSLEGDASYNEQFF. As DNA, the CDR3 is TGTGCCAGCAGCTTAGAGGGGGACGCAAGCTACAATGAGCAGTTCTTC.

As for this clonotype: The junction departs from the called germline gene at one end, perhaps through a read error. This chain links TRBV7-6 with TRBJ2-3, with 13 bases identical to TRBD2. The CDR3 has 17 residues. CDR1 is SGHVS, CDR2 FNYEAQ, per germline. The CDR3 sequence: CASSSGLAGESTDMQYF. The DNA for the CDR3 is TGTGCCAGCAGCTCCGGACTAGCGGGGGAGAGCACAGATATGCAGTATTTT.

The chain recombines TRBV6-2 or TRBV6-3 with TRBJ2-4; D remains ambiguous. Germline CDR1 MNHEY, CDR2 SVGEGT. V was shortened by 5 bases and J by 6 bases, with 8 bases between the two germline ends. The CDR3 length is 12 residues. CDR3 bases: TGTGCCAGCAGTCAGACAAGAAACATTCAGTACTTC. Its translation is CASSQTRNIQYF.

This clonotype was seen at least ten times. This chain uses TRBV10-3 with TRBJ1-4; TRBD1 might be the D (5 bases). V was pared by 10 bases and J by 3 bases, with 18 bases between. CDR3 size: 15 residues. The germline CDR1 and CDR2 sequences are ENHRY and SYGVKD. The CDR3 bases are TGTGCCACCCTAGACAGACCTGCTGCTAATGAAAAACTGTTTTTT. Its protein is CATLDRPAANEKLFF.

The V call is TRBV20-1, the J call TRBJ1-6; D possibly corresponds to TRBD1 (6 bases). Trimming left V 5 bases short and J 8 bases short, with 16 bases between. Germline V gene lookup returns CDR1 DFQATT and CDR2 SNEGSKA (reference sequence). The CDR3 runs 14 residues. The CDR3 reads CSALGAGVYSPLHF. Written as DNA, the CDR3 is TGCAGTGCTCTTGGCGCAGGGGTTTATTCACCCCTCCACTTT.

The chain couples TRBV19 to TRBJ1-1, with 8 bases identical to TRBD1. The CDR3 runs 15 residues. V gave up 1 base and J gave up 3 bases; unmatched junction bases: 4. Germline lookup yields CDR1 LNHDA and CDR2 SQIVND (reference sequence). CDR3 amino acids: CASSIGTGTYTEAFF. The CDR3 DNA follows: TGTGCCAGTAGTATAGGGACAGGGACGTACACTGAAGCTTTCTTT.

This clonotype was detected only once. This clone may be a read error of a much larger clone one base away. The chain uses TRBV5-1 and TRBJ2-5, with D possibly matching TRBD1 (6 bases). The germline CDR1 and CDR2 sequences are SGHRS and YFSETQ. V lost 0 bases and J 7 bases, leaving 13 bases between the germline ends. This CDR3 has 14 amino acids. The CDR3: CASSLVQGMGTQYF. The DNA of the CDR3 is TGCGCCAGCAGCTTGGTTCAGGGGATGGGGACCCAGTACTTC.

Remarks on this clonotype: The CDR3 does not end in the conserved phenylalanine or tryptophan, so this is likely a read error. The limits of the CDR3 on the DNA are not certain, so only TCRdb's listed CDR3 is given. The rearrangement uses TRBV7-9 and TRBJ1-2; the table gives TRBD1 as D, unverified against the DNA. The germline gives CDR1 SEHNR, CDR2 FQNEAQ (reference sequence). The CDR3 is 13 residues long, ends included. This CDR3 is CASSLGQGAGCTL.

This clonotype was seen a few times. The chain carries TRBV10-3 and TRBJ2-3, with D possibly TRBD1 on 6 matching bases. CDR3 length equals 15 residues. The V gene's germline CDR1 is ENHRY and CDR2 SYGVKD. The V and J ends lost 10 bases and 1 base respectively, with 18 bases between them. For the CDR3, the DNA is TGTGCCACCCGATGGCAGGGGCTGGGCACAGATACGCAGTATTTT. It translates to CATRWQGLGTDTQYF.

CDR3 loop: CASSIAAGLNTKAFF. The DNA for the CDR3 is TGTGCCAGCAGCATCGCGGCGGGATTGAACACCAAAGCTTTCTTT. The chain joins TRBV7-2 to TRBJ1-1; D remains ambiguous. The V and J ends lost 5 bases and 9 bases respectively, with 22 bases between them. The germline V gene has CDR1 SGHTA and CDR2 FQGNSA. The CDR3 runs to 15 residues.

This clonotype was observed a single time. This rearrangement joins TRBV10-3 to TRBJ1-3, with D hard to call. V was trimmed by 3 bases and J by 11 bases, leaving 20 bases between them. Germline CDR1 reads ENHRY; CDR2 reads SYGVKD. The CDR3 sequence is 15 residues long. CDR3 amino acids: CAISDLDPRGKAIYF. As DNA, the CDR3 is TGTGCCATCAGTGACTTAGACCCTCGGGGAAAGGCCATATATTTT.

This clonotype has just one count. A read error may explain this, as a much larger clone is one base away. V and J are TRBV28 and TRBJ2-2, with a possible D match to TRBD2 (6 bases). Trimming shortened V by 6 bases and J by 3 bases, and 17 bases separated the two germline ends. This CDR3 region has 16 residues. Germline V CDR1 and CDR2: MDHEN, SYDVKM. Written as DNA, the CDR3 is TGTGCCAGCAGCCAAGTTGCGGGACTGGACACCGGGGAGCTGTTTTTT. This translates into CASSQVAGLDTGELFF.

This clonotype has at least ten counts. V is TRBV5-1 and J is TRBJ2-2, with 10 bases lining up with TRBD2. This CDR3 is 18 amino acids long. Germline V CDR1 and CDR2: SGHRS, YFSETQ. Unmatched junction bases numbered 8, after V lost 1 base and J lost 2 bases. The DNA for the CDR3 is TGCGCCAGCAGCTTGATCGCTAGCGGGGGCCCTAACACCGGGGAGCTGTTTTTT. Amino acid sequence: CASSLIASGGPNTGELFF.

This sequence joins TRBV11-2 and TRBJ2-1, with 12 bases aligning to TRBD2. Looked up from germline, CDR1 is SGHAT and CDR2 is FQNNGV. The CDR3 has 14 amino acids. V was pared by 8 bases and J by 5 bases, with 4 bases of the junction left unmatched. The CDR3 region has the DNA TGTGCCAGCGCAACTAGCGGGGGGAACAATGAGCAGTTCTTC. Amino acid sequence: CASATSGGNNEQFF. Based on the CDR3 plus reference TRBV11-2 and TRBJ2-1, the full variable domain is EAGVAQSPRYKIIEKRQSVAFWCNPISGHATLYWYQQILGQGPKLLIQFQNNGVVDDSQLPKDRFSAERLKGVDSTLKIQPAKLEDSAVYLCASATSGGNNEQFFGPGTRLTVL.

Many counts were recorded for this clonotype. The chain couples TRBV14 to TRBJ1-2, with D possibly being TRBD1 (5 bases). The CDR3 covers 13 residues. V was clipped by 3 bases and J by 2 bases, with 7 bases between them. The germline V gene has CDR1 SGHDN and CDR2 FVKESK. The CDR3 loop reads CASSHDRNYGYTF. DNA of the CDR3: TGTGCCAGCAGCCATGACAGAAACTATGGCTACACCTTC.

V and J are TRBV5-1 and TRBJ2-3; 15 bases agree with TRBD2. Germline CDR1 and CDR2: SGHRS and YFSETQ. Germline trimming cut 4 bases from V and 6 bases from J; bases unmatched to any gene: 9. The CDR3 runs to 17 residues. The DNA of the CDR3 is TGCGCCAGCAGCCACGGGACTAGCGGGGGGCCATGGGATACGCAGTATTTT. Translating it yields CASSHGTSGGPWDTQYF.

For this clonotype: A much larger clone is a single base away; this may be a read error. The chain recombines TRBV27 with TRBJ1-6; a possible D gene is TRBD1 (5 bases). The germline CDR1 and CDR2 sequences are MNHEY and SMNVEV (reference sequence). Trimming removed 5 bases from V and 5 bases from J, with 13 bases in between. The CDR3 runs 15 residues. CDR3 region: CASSPDSTHNSPLHF. CDR3 in DNA: TGTGCCAGCAGTCCTGACAGCACCCATAATTCACCCCTCCACTTT.

Of note for this clonotype: A read error is possible here, since a much larger clone lies one base away. J is TRBJ1-1 and V is TRBV14; perhaps TRBD1 as D (6 bases). Between the trimmed V and J ends, which lost 1 base and 1 base, there was a span of 10 bases. Germline CDR1 SGHDN, CDR2 FVKESK. The CDR3 is 15 residues long. This chain's CDR3 is CASSQVRTANTEAFF. CDR3 in DNA: TGTGCCAGCAGCCAAGTTAGGACAGCGAACACTGAAGCTTTCTTT.

This clonotype was seen a few times. The V call is TRBV10-3, the J call TRBJ1-5, with D possibly matching TRBD1 (5 bases). CDR1 ENHRY and CDR2 SYGVKD come from the germline V gene. V gave up 4 bases and J gave up 3 bases, with 10 bases separating them. The CDR3 runs 14 residues. The CDR3 here is CAISGGGNNQPQHF. The CDR3 coding sequence is TGTGCCATCAGTGGGGGGGGGAACAATCAGCCCCAGCATTTT.

This sequence joins TRBV2 and TRBJ2-1, with D tentatively TRBD1 or TRBD2 (6 bases each). V gave up 2 bases and J gave up 4 bases, with 15 bases separating them. Germline V gene sequence: CDR1 SNHLY, CDR2 FYNNEI. The CDR3 is 16 amino acids. The CDR3 nucleotides read TGTGCCAGCAGTGAAACCGGGGGCGCCCAATACAATGAGCAGTTCTTC. The encoded protein is CASSETGGAQYNEQFF. Together with reference TRBV2 and TRBJ2-1, the CDR3 gives the full variable domain: EPEVTQTPSHQVTQMGQEVILRCVPISNHLYFYWYRQILGQKVEFLVSFYNNEISEKSEIFDDQFSVERPDGSNFTLKIRSTKLEDSAMYFCASSETGGAQYNEQFFGPGTRLTVL.

The CDR3 sequence is CSASPPDRVDNSPLHF. The CDR3 nucleotides read TGCAGTGCTTCGCCTCCAGACAGGGTGGATAATTCACCCCTCCACTTT. The chain joins TRBV20-1 to TRBJ1-6, with 7 bases that match TRBD1. The CDR3 totals 16 residues. V shed 5 bases, J shed 5 bases, and the junction held 12 bases outside the gene matches. Germline values: CDR1 DFQATT, CDR2 SNEGSKA (reference sequence).